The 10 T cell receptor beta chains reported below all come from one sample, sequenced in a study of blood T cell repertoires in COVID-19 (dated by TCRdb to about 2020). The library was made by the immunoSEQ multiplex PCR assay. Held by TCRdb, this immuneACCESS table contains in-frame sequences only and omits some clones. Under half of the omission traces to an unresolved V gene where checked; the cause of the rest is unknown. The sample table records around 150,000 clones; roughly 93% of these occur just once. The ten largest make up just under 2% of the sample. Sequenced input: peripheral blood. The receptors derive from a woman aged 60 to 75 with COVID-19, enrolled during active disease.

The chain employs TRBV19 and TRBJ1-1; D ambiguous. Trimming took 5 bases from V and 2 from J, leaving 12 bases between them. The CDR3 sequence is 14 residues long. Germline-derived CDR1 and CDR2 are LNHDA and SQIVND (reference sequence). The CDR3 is CASSPAWANTEAFF. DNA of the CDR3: TGTGCCAGTAGTCCGGCGTGGGCCAACACTGAAGCTTTCTTT.

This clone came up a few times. This CDR3 is CASSPLGQGLRYGYTF. The CDR3 coding sequence is TGTGCCAGCAGCCCCCTTGGCCAGGGGTTACGCTATGGCTACACCTTC. The rearrangement uses TRBV11-2 and TRBJ1-2, with a possible D match to TRBD1 (6 bases). Per germline, CDR1 SGHAT and CDR2 FQNNGV. V lost 5 bases, J lost 4 bases, and 20 bases lay in between. The CDR3 consists of 16 residues.

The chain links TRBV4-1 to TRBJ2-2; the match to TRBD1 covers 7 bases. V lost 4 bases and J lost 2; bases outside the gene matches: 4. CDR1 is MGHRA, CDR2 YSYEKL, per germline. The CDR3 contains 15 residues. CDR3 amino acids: CASSLRDSNTGELFF. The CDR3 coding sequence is TGCGCCAGCAGCCTCCGGGACAGCAACACCGGGGAGCTGTTTTTT.

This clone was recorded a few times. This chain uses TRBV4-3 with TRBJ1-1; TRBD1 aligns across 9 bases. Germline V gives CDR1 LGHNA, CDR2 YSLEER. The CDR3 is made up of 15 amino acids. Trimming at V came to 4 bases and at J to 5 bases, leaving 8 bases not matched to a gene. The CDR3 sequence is CASSPTGTGWTEAFF. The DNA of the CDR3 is TGCGCCAGCAGCCCTACCGGGACAGGGTGGACTGAAGCTTTCTTT.

This CDR3 reads CASSYSGTLLHF. CDR3 sequence (DNA): TGTGCCAGCAGTTACTCGGGGACATTACTCCACTTT. The chain recombines TRBV6-5 with TRBJ1-6; perhaps TRBD1 as D (6 bases). V shed 0 bases and J shed 16 bases, with 10 bases lying between them. Germline CDR1 is MNHEY and CDR2 is SVGAGI. This CDR3 is 12 amino acids long.

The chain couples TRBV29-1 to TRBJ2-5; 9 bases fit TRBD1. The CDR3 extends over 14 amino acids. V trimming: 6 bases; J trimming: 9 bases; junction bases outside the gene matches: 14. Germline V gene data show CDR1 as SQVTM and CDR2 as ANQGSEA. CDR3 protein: CSVDSRDRVVPQYF. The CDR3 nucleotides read TGCAGCGTCGACTCCCGGGACAGGGTTGTTCCCCAGTACTTC. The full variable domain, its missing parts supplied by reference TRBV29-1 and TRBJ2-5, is SAVISQKPSRDICQRGTSLTIQCQVDSQVTMMFWYRQQPGQSLTLIATANQGSEATYESGFVIDKFPISRPNLTFSTLTVSNMSPEDSSIYLCSVDSRDRVVPQYFGPGTRLLVL.

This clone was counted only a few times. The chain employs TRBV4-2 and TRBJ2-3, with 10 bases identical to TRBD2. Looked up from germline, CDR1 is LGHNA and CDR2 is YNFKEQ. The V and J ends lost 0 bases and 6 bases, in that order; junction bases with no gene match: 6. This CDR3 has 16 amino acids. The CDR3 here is CASSQDLAGARDTQYF. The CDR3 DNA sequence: TGTGCCAGCAGCCAAGATCTAGCGGGGGCCAGGGATACGCAGTATTTT.

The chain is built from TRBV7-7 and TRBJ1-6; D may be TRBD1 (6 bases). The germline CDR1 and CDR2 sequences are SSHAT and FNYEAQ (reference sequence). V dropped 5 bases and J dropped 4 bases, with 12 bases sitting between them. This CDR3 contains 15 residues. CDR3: CASSPTGFYNSPLHF. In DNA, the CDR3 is TGTGCCAGCAGCCCTACAGGGTTTTATAATTCACCCCTCCACTTT.

The CDR3 is CASSPHVNGQGRYGYTF. The CDR3 coding sequence is TGTGCCAGCAGCCCCCATGTAAATGGACAGGGGAGGTATGGCTACACCTTC. The rearrangement uses TRBV11-2 and TRBJ1-2; 9 nucleotides line up with TRBD1. CDR3 length: 17 residues. Germline values: CDR1 SGHAT, CDR2 FQNNGV. V lost 5 bases, J lost 5 bases, and 15 bases stayed unmatched.

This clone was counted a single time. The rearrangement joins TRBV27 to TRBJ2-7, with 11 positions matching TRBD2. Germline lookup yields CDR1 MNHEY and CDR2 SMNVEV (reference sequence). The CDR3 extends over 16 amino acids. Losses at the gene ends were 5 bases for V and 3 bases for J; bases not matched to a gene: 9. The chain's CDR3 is CASSRDTSGSYYEQYF. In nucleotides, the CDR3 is TGTGCCAGCAGTCGAGACACTAGCGGGAGTTACTACGAGCAGTACTTC.